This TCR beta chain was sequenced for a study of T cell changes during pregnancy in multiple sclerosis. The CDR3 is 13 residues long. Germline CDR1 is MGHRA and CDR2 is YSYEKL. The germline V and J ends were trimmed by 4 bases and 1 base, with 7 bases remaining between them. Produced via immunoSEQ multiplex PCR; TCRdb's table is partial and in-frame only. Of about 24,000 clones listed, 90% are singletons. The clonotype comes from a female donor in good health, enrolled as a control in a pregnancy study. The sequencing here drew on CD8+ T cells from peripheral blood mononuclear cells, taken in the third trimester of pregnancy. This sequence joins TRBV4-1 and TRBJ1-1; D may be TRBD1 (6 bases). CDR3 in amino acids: CASSLGQNTEAFF. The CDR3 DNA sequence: TGCGCCAGCAGCCTGGGACAGAACACTGAAGCTTTCTTT.